This TCR beta chain was captured in a study of cytomegalovirus exposure and HLA in healthy donors listed by TCRdb under 2017. A note on the overall study: An earlier analysis of roughly 570 of the donors reported 276 Gb of sequence data and 95 million to 120 million unique TCR beta sequences obtained from roughly 180 million T cells. Rather than drawing on any new phenotypic data, the later analysis identified candidate immune exposures from TCR beta sequences and the way those sequences occurred across donors. The study used immunosequencing to profile the T cell repertoires of approximately 690 subjects and linked those repertoires to cytomegalovirus serostatus. Every discovery cohort repertoire had been produced on one sequencing platform. In addition to the first cohort of around 670 subjects, a separate validation cohort of 120 different subjects was used. The study aimed to test whether signatures of past pathogen exposure could be identified by cataloging public T cell receptors. An early release that covered roughly 600 HLA-typed donors contained about 300 gigabases of sequencing data and around 80 million unique TCR sequences. Four or five DR-DQ haplotypes were handled as single units for association and clustering because linkage in the cohort was strong. Donor age, sex, ethnicity and CMV serostatus were compiled together with the repertoire data. The number of typed donors differed by locus: roughly 629-640 for A, B, C, DRB1 and DQB1; 500 to 550 for DQA1; approximately 600 for DPA1; and about 450 for DPB1. Of the 300 to 450 genotyped donors, 81% were placed in the genetic ancestry cluster associated with self-reported Caucasian donors. To predict cytomegalovirus infection status, the study brought together high-throughput TCR immunosequencing, statistical association of individual TCRs with disease status, and machine learning. To study patterns of TCR occurrence, a later analysis re-analyzed previously published TCR beta repertoires from 700 or so donors and added high-resolution HLA genotyping. On average, about 240,000 unique TCR beta nucleotide sequences were sequenced per donor among 398 genotyped donors of the cohort, with about 19% of those sequences being non-productive. An earlier analysis of around 580 of the donors used high-throughput TCR beta sequencing to judge whether each TCR beta V gene segment behaved as functional or pseudogenic. A later genetic analysis took genome-wide SNP genotypes for about 65% of the roughly 670 donors and used that subset as a discovery cohort. HLA typing included class I and class II loci at four-digit resolution. Broader findings and caveats from the paper: Cytomegalovirus status was reported to be diagnosed by the classifier with high specificity and sensitivity in both the original and validation cohorts. Some IMGT-functional V segments, including TRBV6-2 and TRBV6-3, could not be distinguished by the 87-base-pair reads and were therefore excluded. Three of the identified cytomegalovirus-associated TCR beta chains were confirmed in vitro to be specific for cytomegalovirus antigens. Roughly uniform sequencing depth across donors was assumed in presence/absence analyses, although this assumption may not hold. An association between a missense DCLRE1C variant and V-gene and J-gene trimming of TCR beta chains was found in a later genetic analysis and replicated in an independent cohort. A further reported finding was that TCR beta sequences accurately predicted the HLA-A and HLA-B alleles for most subjects in the first cohort. It was suggested by the authors that the approach could potentially be generalized to other disease states and immunological phenotypes. A later analysis reported that several top co-occurrence clusters appeared linked to parvovirus B19, influenza, CMV and Epstein-Barr virus. In the study, 150 to 200 TCR beta chains were listed as associated with cytomegalovirus. Because some donors lacked HLA typing at each locus, the association tests relied only on the typed subset. An earlier analysis of 587 of the donors showed that most TCR beta V segments appeared in productive rearrangements either about 87% or about 30% of the time, which broadly matched IMGT annotations. In a later analysis, HLA-associated TCR beta chains were found to be more clonally expanded and to have lower generation probabilities than equally common non-associated chains. A cluster of highly shared sequence variants was judged likely to represent a technical artifact of the sequencing pipeline. The cohort was sequenced for TCR beta chains only, and without alpha or paired-chain data the features that could be detected were limited. A later analysis found that TCR association rates varied across HLA loci, with DRB1 alleles showing the most associated TCRs and HLA-C alleles the fewest. Most CMV-associated TCR beta chains appeared to be HLA-restricted in a later analysis, and the HLA associations seemed to be driven largely by CMV exposure. CMV serostatus was the only immune exposure information available for the cohort. Around 16 rarely observed V segments, including chromosome 9 orphons, were excluded from the earlier analysis of some 590 of the donors because counts were too low. When HLA alleles, especially DR and DQ, strongly co-occurred, TCR associations were difficult to assign to individual alleles. While some public TCRs were present in many individuals, most TCR sequences turned up only very rarely across donors. Compared with the approximately 670-donor mean, donors in an Asian-associated ancestry cluster had fewer N-insertions in productive TCRs, according to a later genetic analysis. At a false discovery rate of 0.05, a later analysis linked 16,951 TCR beta sequences to specific HLA alleles. Linkage disequilibrium might explain the correlated functional status among segregating V segments, but an unknown experimental factor could not be excluded.

Remarks on this clone: There is no known antigen for this receptor. Base qualities are not at hand, and no much larger clone is one base apart.

Library prep was done by the immunoSEQ multiplex PCR assay. A mixture of 60 forward primers for TCR Vbeta segments and 13 reverse primers for TCR Jbeta segments was used in the multiplex PCR. A multiplex PCR assay on genomic DNA amplified the CDR3 region of rearranged TCR beta genes. Amplified TCR beta libraries were sequenced as 87-base-pair reads on the Illumina HiSeq System. The original pipeline was this. Across the 700 or so repertoires, a later analysis counted 80 million or so unique TCR beta chains, 9 million to 14 million of which were shared by at least two donors. Raw reads were error-corrected and collapsed into unique sequences by a nearest-neighbor algorithm in which closely related sequences were merged to remove PCR and sequencing errors. To assign V, D and J gene segments, CDR3 sequences were aligned to IMGT reference sequences. For a sequence to be retained, a match of at least six nucleotides was required to both a V gene segment and a J gene segment. Rearrangements were classified as productive when the CDR3 lacked stop codons and remained in frame with V and J, and all other rearrangements were classified as non-productive. Following IMGT convention, CDR3 was defined as the stretch from the second conserved V-encoded cysteine to the conserved J-encoded phenylalanine. The earlier analysis of roughly 590 of the donors excluded sequences that lacked an unambiguous match to a single V gene segment. In an earlier analysis of several hundred of the donors, V segments were called functional above 56.7% productive rearrangements and were called segregating when the between-donor standard deviation exceeded 5%. A statistical classification framework was built for diagnosing cytomegalovirus status from the catalog of TCR beta chain sequences. A later analysis assigned V and J genes by comparing TCR nucleotide sequences with IMGT/GENE-DB human TR gene sequences. The TCRdist pipeline was used in a later analysis to assign CDR3 sequences and most-parsimonious VDJ recombination scenarios. In a later analysis, every TCR beta chain was defined by the combination of its CDR3 amino acid sequence and its V-gene family, and reads without a unique V-gene family were dropped. To address suspected cross-contamination and a sequencing artifact, a later analysis removed a few hundred highly shared, low-generation-probability nucleotide sequences. A later analysis calculated a clonal expansion index for each public chain from normalized within-repertoire ranks of inferred template counts. In a later analysis, generation probabilities were computed using a VDJ recombination model fitted to out-of-frame rearrangements, and the results were checked against IGoR. In a later analysis, hypergeometric tests were used to score TCR-TCR, TCR-HLA and TCR-CMV co-occurrence, with a repertoire-size bias correction applied to TCR pairs. To estimate false discovery rates, a later analysis permuted the HLA or CMV assignments 20 times. A later analysis grouped co-occurring TCRs with DBSCAN, adding TCRdist sequence similarity when clustering within HLA-allele-positive subsets. Repertoires with fewer than 30,000 or more than 120,000 public chains were left out of co-occurrence clustering, as were five repertoires with anomalous nucleotide sharing. Here the immuneACCESS table is served through TCRdb, limited to in-frame sequences with V and J called. Missing clones are a known gap in these copies; in checked studies unresolved V genes cover under half, and the rest lacks a known reason. Clonal size and the V and J genes are those of that table, whereas D and trimming came from the DNA. This sample is represented by 190,000 or so clones; around 86% of them were singletons. Around 1.6% of the sample goes to the ten largest clones.

The cohort comprised 670 or so healthy bone marrow donors. Cohort members were all nominally healthy when sampled, although unrecorded immune exposures were likely present. The donor tested CMV seronegative, placing the donor among the 350 or so seronegative members of the cohort. Every donor gave a peripheral blood sample, and the peripheral blood mononuclear cells from that sample were used for TCR beta sequencing. The Qiagen DNeasy Blood Extraction Kit was used to extract genomic DNA from the blood cell samples. Via the germline V gene, CDR1 is LGHNA and CDR2 YSLEER. Its CDR3 holds 15 amino acids, cysteine through phenylalanine. Of the read, only the CDR3 DNA is kept; its 45 bases are in frame from base 1. Cut back by 0 bases and 2 bases, the V and J ends lie 8 bases apart.

The chain couples TRBV4-3 to TRBJ1-5; the D segment could be TRBD1, given 6 matching bases. The source material was PBMCs. The sequence derives from a man aged 50-59 years in good health and CMV-seronegative. CDR3 region: CASSQEAGGNQPQHF. The nucleotide sequence reads TGCGCCAGCAGCCAAGAGGCAGGGGGCAATCAGCCCCAGCATTTT.